The subject of this entry is one TCR beta chain. Its binding antigen is unknown. Base qualities are not provided; no much larger clone lies one nucleotide away. The data were obtained in a study of shared clonotypes between healthy human individuals (dated by TCRdb to the early 2020s). Regarding the study in general: Three men and a couple of women, aged 18 to 49 years, made up the cohort. Between about 0.8 and 9 billion PBMCs per donor were obtained by leukapheresis. The study deeply sequenced blood TCR repertoires of about 5 healthy adults to estimate repertoire size and the extent of clonotype sharing between individuals. For each donor, three plates each were used for CD4 naive and CD4 memory, two plates were used for CD8 naive, and one plate was used for CD8 memory. Different laboratories and diverse techniques were used to prepare libraries and sequence TCR repertoires, to increase sequencing depth and limit assay-specific biases. Points the paper makes about the study in general: Only blood was sampled, and tissue TCR repertoires likely differ from those in blood. Incomplete sequencing was indicated by rarefaction of sorted-subset datasets, despite the large sequencing depth. The small number of donors limited the genetic and exposure-history diversity represented. Compared with non-shared clonotypes, clonotypes shared by all four sorted-subset donors had higher generation probabilities. Across a few donors, roughly 5.4% of naive CD4, roughly 3.5% of naive CD8, around 2.5% of memory CD4, and roughly 0.41% of memory CD8 clonotypes were shared. Based on pairwise subsampling, the degree of clonotype sharing among donors was expected to be affected by sequencing depth. Larger estimated clonotype richness was generally found for naive subsets than for memory subsets.

Donors were healthy HIV-negative adults with no recently reported acute infections or vaccinations. Every donor was a Caucasian adult residing in Nashville, Tennessee, USA. CD4+ T cells were enriched by magnetic negative selection, after which naive cells were positively selected on CD45RA and the negative fraction was taken as the memory subset. Blood was obtained by leukapheresis, after which PBMCs were separated by Ficoll-Histopaque density gradient centrifugation and cryopreserved in liquid nitrogen vapor phase. Analytical flow cytometry was used to check the purity and quantity of every magnetically sorted T cell population. Each sorted fraction had its genomic DNA isolated and then quantified by UV absorbance on a Nanodrop 2000c. CDR1 and CDR2 are read off the germline V gene as SGHRS and YFSETQ. Deletion took 3 bases off V and 6 bases off J, with a span of 12 bases between the germline ends. The CDR3 measures 14 amino acids from cysteine to phenylalanine. The retained sequence is limited to the CDR3, 42 bases, with the frame set at the first base.

TCR CDR3 regions were amplified from genomic DNA by multiplex PCR using the deep immunoSEQ assay. Genomic DNA extracted from each cell subset was distributed evenly over all wells of several immunoSEQ 96-well plates, and each plate served as one replicate. For sorted subsets, around 0.2 ug genomic DNA, equal to about 30,000 T cell genomes, was loaded into each replicate PCR. Purified libraries were measured with a Qubit 3.0 fluorometer, size-checked on a Bioanalyzer 2100, and measured again with the KAPA Library Quantification kit. Every immunoSEQ 96-well plate was sequenced on a separate single-read 150-cycle Illumina NextSeq 550 flow cell. As for the authors' bioinformatics: Because only junctional sequences without quality scores were contained in the immunoSEQ output, filtering matching that applied to full-length reads could not be performed. Sequences were annotated with PyIR, a Python wrapper for IgBLAST v1.9, using IMGT germline references to assign V/J genes and CDR3. Reads were filtered out if the reads had weak V/J assignments (E-value above 1e-6), no CDR3, stop codons, out-of-frame junctions, or ambiguous translated residues. V3J clonotypes were defined by identical inferred V gene, J gene, and CDR3 amino acid sequence. Percentage overlap between repertoires was calculated by dividing the number of shared unique clonotypes by the size of the smaller repertoire. Repertoire richness was assessed with RTK rarefaction, the Chao1 estimator, and Recon v2.1 estimates of unobserved clonotypes. Generation probabilities for all TCRbeta clonotypes obtained by the gDNA method from several donors were computed using OLGA. The clones in this table, taken by TCRdb from immuneACCESS, are in-frame only. Not every clone is retained; where verified, under half of the shortfall comes from an unresolved V gene, and the cause of the rest is unknown. From that table come the V and J calls and clone size; the DNA was used to work out D and trimming. In all, the sample holds millions of clones, and 90% to 95% of those were seen once. The top ten clones comprise about 0.37% of the sample.

This receptor was identified in a man between 18 and 35 years old in good health. Some clones in this sample may be carry-over from other donors' samples. In this chain, TRBV5-1 is recombined with TRBJ2-2; a tentative D match to TRBD2 spans 5 bases. The sample comprised naive CD4+ T cells from PBMCs. Interpreted using the paper, the cell subset or site label stands for: CD45RA+ positively selected. The CDR3 loop reads CASSSGSPAGELFF. The nucleotide sequence reads TGCGCCAGCAGCTCGGGGAGTCCGGCCGGGGAGCTGTTTTTT.